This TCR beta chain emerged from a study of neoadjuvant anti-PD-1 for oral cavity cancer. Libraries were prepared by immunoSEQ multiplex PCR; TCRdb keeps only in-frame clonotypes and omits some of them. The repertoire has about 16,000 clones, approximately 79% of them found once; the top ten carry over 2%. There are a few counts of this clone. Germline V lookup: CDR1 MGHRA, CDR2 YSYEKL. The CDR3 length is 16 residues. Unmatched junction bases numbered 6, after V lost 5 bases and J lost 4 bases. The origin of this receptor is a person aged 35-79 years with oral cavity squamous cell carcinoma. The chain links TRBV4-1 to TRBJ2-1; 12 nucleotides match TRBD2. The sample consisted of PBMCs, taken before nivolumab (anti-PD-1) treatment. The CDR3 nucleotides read TGCGCCAGCAGCTCCCTCGGACTAGCGGGGTACAATGAGCAGTTCTTC. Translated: CASSSLGLAGYNEQFF.